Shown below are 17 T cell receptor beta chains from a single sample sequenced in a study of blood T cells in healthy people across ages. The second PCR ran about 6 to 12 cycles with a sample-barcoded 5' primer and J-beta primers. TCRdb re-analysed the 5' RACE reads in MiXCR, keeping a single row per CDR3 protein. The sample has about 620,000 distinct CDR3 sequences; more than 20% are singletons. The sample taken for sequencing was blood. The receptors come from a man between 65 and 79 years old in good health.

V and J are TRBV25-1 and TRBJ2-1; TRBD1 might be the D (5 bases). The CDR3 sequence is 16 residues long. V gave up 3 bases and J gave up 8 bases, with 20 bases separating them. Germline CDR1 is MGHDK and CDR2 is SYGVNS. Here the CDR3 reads CASSDYTGDVVHEQFF. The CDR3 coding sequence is TGTGCCAGCAGTGACTATACAGGTGATGTGGTGCATGAGCAGTTCTTC.

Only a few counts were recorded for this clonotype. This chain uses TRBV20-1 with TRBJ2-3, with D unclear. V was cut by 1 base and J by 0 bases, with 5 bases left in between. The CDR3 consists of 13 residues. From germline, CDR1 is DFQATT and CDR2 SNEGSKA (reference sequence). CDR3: CSARAPSTDTQYF. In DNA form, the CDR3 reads TGCAGTGCTAGAGCCCCCAGCACAGATACGCAGTATTTT.

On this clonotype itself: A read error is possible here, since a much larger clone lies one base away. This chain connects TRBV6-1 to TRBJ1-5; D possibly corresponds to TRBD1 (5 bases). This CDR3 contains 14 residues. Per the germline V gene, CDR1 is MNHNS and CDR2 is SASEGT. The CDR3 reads CASSPGTGNRPQHF. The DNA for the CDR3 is TGTGCCAGCAGCCCCGGGACGGGCAATCGGCCCCAGCATTTT.

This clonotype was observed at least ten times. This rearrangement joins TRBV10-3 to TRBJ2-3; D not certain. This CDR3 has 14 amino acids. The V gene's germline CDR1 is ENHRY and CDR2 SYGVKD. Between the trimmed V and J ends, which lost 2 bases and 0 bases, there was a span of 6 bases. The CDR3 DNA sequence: TGTGCCATCAGTGAGGTATACAGCACAGATACGCAGTATTTT. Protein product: CAISEVYSTDTQYF.

CDR3 protein: CASSGTDRGSYGYTF. The CDR3 DNA follows: TGTGCCAGCAGCGGCACGGACAGGGGCTCCTATGGCTACACCTTC. The genes are TRBV5-6 and TRBJ1-2; 9 nucleotides line up with TRBD1. Trimming at V came to 4 bases and at J to 4 bases, leaving 8 bases not matched to a gene. CDR3 length: 15 residues. Looked up from germline, CDR1 is SGHDT and CDR2 is YYEEEE.

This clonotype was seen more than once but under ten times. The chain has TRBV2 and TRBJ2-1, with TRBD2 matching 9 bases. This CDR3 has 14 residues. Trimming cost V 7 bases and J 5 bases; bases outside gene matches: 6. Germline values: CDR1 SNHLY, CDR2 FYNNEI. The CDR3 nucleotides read TGTGCCAGCATAGCTAGCGGGACTCACAATGAGCAGTTCTTC. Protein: CASIASGTHNEQFF. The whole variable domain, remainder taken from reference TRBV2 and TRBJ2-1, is EPEVTQTPSHQVTQMGQEVILRCVPISNHLYFYWYRQILGQKVEFLVSFYNNEISEKSEIFDDQFSVERPDGSNFTLKIRSTKLEDSAMYFCASIASGTHNEQFFGPGTRLTVL.

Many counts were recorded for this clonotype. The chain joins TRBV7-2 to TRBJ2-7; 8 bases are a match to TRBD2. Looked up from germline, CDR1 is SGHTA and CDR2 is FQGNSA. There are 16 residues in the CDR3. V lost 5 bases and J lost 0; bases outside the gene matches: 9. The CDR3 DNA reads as TGTGCCAGCAGCCCCCAGATAGCGGGAACCTCCTACGAGCAGTACTTC. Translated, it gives CASSPQIAGTSYEQYF.

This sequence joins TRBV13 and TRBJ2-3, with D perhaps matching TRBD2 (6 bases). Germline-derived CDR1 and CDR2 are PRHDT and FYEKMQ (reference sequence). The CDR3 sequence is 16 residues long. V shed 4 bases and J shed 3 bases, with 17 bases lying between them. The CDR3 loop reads CASSSEGLQFTDTQYF. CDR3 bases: TGTGCCAGCAGCTCGGAGGGACTTCAATTTACAGATACGCAGTATTTT.

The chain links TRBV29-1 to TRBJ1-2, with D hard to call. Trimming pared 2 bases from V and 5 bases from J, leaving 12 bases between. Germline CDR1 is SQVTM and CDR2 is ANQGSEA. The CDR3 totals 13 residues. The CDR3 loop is CSVEQINWYGYTF. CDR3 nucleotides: TGCAGCGTTGAACAGATTAACTGGTATGGCTACACCTTC.

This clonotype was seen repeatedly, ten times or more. CDR3 DNA sequence: TGTGCCAGCAGCTCGTCGGGACAGGCATACAATGAGCAGTTCTTC. It yields the protein CASSSSGQAYNEQFF. The J gene is TRBJ2-1, the V gene TRBV7-8; 8 bases are a match to TRBD1. Germline V gives CDR1 SGHVS, CDR2 FQNEAQ. The CDR3 loop spans 15 amino acids. V lost 4 bases to trimming and J lost 4 bases; unmatched junction nucleotides: 6.

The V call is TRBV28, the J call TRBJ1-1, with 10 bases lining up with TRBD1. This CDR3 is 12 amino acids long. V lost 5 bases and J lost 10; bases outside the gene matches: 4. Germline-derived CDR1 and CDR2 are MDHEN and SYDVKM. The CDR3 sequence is CASSTGQGVAFF. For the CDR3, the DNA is TGTGCCAGCAGTACAGGACAGGGGGTAGCTTTCTTT.

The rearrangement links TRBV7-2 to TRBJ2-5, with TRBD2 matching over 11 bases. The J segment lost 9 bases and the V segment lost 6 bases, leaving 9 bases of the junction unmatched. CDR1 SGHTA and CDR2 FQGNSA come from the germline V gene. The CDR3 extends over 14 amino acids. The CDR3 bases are TGTGCCAGCAGTGGGCTAGCGGGGGGCGAGGCCCAGTACTTC. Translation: CASSGLAGGEAQYF.

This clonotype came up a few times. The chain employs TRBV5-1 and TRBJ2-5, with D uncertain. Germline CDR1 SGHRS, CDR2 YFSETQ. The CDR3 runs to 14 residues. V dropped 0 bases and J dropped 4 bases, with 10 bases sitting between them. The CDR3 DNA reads TGCGCCAGCAGCTTGGCCGGGTTACGAGAGACCCAGTACTTC. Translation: CASSLAGLRETQYF. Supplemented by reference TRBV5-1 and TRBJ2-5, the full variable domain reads KAGVTQTPRYLIKTRGQQVTLSCSPISGHRSVSWYQQTPGQGLQFLFEYFSETQRNKGNFPGRFSGRQFSNSRSEMNVSTLELGDSALYLCASSLAGLRETQYFGPGTRLLVL.

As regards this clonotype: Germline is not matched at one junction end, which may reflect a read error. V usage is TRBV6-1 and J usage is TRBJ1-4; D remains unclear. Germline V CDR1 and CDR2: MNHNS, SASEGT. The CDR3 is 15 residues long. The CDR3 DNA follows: TGTGCCAGCAGTAGCCAGGCAGGAACTAGTGAAAAACTGTTTTTT. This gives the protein CASSSQAGTSEKLFF.

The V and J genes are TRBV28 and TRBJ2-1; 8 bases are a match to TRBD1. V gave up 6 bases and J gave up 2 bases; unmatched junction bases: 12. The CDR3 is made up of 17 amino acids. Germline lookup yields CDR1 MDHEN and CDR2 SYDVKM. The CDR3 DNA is TGTGCCAGCAGACAGATGGACAGGGCCACACCCTACAATGAGCAGTTCTTC. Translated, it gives CASRQMDRATPYNEQFF.

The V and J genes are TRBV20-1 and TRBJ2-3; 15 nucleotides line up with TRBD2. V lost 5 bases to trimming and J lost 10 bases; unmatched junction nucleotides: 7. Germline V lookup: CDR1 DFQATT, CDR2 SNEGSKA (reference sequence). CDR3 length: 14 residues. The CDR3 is CSASSGLAGGPQYF. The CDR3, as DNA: TGCAGTGCTTCATCGGGACTAGCGGGAGGACCGCAGTATTTT.

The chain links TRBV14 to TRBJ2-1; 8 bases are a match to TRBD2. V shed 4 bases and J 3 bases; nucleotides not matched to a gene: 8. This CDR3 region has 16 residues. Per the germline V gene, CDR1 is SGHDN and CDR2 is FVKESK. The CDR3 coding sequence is TGTGCCAGCAGCCGAATGGGGGCGGGAGGCTACAATGAGCAGTTCTTC. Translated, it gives CASSRMGAGGYNEQFF.